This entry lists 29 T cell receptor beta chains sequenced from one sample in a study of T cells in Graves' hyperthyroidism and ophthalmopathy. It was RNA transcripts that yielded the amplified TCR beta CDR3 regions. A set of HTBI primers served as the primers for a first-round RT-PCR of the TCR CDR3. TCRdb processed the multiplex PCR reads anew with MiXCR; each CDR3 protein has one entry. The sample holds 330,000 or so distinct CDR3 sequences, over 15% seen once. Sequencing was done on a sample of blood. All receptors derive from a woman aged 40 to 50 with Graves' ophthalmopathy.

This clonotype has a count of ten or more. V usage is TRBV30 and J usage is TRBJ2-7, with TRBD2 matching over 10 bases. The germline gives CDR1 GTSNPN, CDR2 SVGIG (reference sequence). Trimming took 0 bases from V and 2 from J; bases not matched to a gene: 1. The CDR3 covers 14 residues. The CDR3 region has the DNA TGTGCCTGGAGTGTACTAGCGGGACCCTACGAGCAGTACTTC. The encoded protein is CAWSVLAGPYEQYF.

CDR3 DNA sequence: TGTGCCAGCAGTTACTCGAGAACATCCCCATATGGCTACACCTTC. Translating it yields CASSYSRTSPYGYTF. The chain carries TRBV6-5 and TRBJ1-2, with D unresolved. Germline V gene data show CDR1 as MNHEY and CDR2 as SVGAGI. The V end lost 0 bases, the J end lost 5 bases, and 13 bases lay between the germline ends. The CDR3 consists of 15 residues.

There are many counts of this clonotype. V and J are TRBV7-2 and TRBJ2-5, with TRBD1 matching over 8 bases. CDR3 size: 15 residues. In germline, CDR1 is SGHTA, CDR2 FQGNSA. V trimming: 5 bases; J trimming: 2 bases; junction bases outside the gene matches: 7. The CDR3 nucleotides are TGTGCCAGCAGCCCGATGAGGACAGGGCAAGAGACCCAGTACTTC. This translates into CASSPMRTGQETQYF.

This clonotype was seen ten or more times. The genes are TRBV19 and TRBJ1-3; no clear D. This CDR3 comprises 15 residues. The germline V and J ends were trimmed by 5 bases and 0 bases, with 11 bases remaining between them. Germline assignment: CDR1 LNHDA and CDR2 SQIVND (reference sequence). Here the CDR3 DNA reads TGTGCCAGTAGTCGGACTGATTCCTCTGGAAACACCATATATTTT. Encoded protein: CASSRTDSSGNTIYF.

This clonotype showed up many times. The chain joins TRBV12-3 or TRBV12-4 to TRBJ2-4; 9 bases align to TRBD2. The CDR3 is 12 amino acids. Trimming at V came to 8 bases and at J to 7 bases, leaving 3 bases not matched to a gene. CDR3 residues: CASAGGGNIQYF. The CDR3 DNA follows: TGTGCCAGCGCGGGGGGGGGCAACATTCAGTACTTC.

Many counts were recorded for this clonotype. CDR3 amino acids: CASSSMTAYEQYF. CDR3 DNA: TGTGCCAGCAGCTCGATGACTGCCTACGAGCAGTACTTC. V and J are TRBV7-2 and TRBJ2-7, with D hard to call. The ends were cut back, 4 bases at V and 2 bases at J, with 9 bases in the middle. Germline V gene data show CDR1 as SGHTA and CDR2 as FQGNSA. This CDR3 comprises 13 residues.

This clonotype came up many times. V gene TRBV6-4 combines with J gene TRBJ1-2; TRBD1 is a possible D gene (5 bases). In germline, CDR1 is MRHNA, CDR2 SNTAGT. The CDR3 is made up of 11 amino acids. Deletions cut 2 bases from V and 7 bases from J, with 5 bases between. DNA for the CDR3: TGTGCCAGCAGTGACGGGGGTGGCTACACCTTC. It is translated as CASSDGGGYTF.

CDR3 bases: TGCGCCAGCAGCCAACCACAGACTCACTCTGGAAACACCATATATTTT. This gives the protein CASSQPQTHSGNTIYF. The V and J genes are TRBV4-1 and TRBJ1-3; D unclear. The CDR3 length is 16 residues. CDR1 is MGHRA and CDR2 is YSYEKL in the germline V gene. Trimming took 2 bases from V and 0 from J, leaving 11 bases between them.

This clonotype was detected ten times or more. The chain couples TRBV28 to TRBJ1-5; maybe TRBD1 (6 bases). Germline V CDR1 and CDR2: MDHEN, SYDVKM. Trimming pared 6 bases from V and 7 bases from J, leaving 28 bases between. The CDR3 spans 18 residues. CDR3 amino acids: CASSPLRRATGPRQPQHF. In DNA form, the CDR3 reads TGTGCCAGCAGCCCCCTCAGGAGGGCCACAGGGCCTAGGCAGCCCCAGCATTTT.

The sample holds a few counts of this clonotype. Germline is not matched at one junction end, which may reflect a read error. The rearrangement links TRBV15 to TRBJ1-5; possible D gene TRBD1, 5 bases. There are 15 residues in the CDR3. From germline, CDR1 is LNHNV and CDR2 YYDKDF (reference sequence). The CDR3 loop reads CATSRGLESNQPQLF. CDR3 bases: TGTGCCACCAGCAGGGGGCTCGAAAGCAATCAGCCCCAGCTTTTT.

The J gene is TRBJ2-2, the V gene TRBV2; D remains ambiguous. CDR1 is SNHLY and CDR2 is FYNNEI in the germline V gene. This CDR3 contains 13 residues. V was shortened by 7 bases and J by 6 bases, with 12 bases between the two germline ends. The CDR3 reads CASTSLTSGELFF. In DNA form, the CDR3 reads TGTGCCAGCACCTCATTGACGTCCGGGGAGCTGTTTTTT. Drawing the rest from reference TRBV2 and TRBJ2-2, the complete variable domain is EPEVTQTPSHQVTQMGQEVILRCVPISNHLYFYWYRQILGQKVEFLVSFYNNEISEKSEIFDDQFSVERPDGSNFTLKIRSTKLEDSAMYFCASTSLTSGELFFGEGSRLTVL.

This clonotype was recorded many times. CDR3 bases: TGTGCCAGCAATGAGGACATTTCCTACGAGCAGTACTTC. Translation: CASNEDISYEQYF. V gene TRBV6-2 or TRBV6-3 combines with J gene TRBJ2-7; a possible D gene is TRBD1 (5 bases). This CDR3 is built from 13 residues. Trimming took off 7 bases at V and 1 base at J, with 11 bases between the two ends. Germline loops: CDR1 MNHEY, CDR2 SVGEGT.

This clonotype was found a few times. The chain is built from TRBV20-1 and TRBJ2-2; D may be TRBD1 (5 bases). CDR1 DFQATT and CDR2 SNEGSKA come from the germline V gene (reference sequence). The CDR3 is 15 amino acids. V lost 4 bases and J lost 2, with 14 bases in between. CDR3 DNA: TGCAGTGCTATCCCTCTCGACAGAAACACCGGGGAGCTGTTTTTT. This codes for CSAIPLDRNTGELFF.

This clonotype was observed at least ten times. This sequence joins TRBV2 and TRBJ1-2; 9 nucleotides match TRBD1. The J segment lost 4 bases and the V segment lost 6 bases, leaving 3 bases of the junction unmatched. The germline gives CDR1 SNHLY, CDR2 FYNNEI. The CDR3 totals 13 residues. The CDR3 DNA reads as TGTGCCAGCAGATCGACAGGGGGCTATGGCTACACCTTC. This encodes CASRSTGGYGYTF.

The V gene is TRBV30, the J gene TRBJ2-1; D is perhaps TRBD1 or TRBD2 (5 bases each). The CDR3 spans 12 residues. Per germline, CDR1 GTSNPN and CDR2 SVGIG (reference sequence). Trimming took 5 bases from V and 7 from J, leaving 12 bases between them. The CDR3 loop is CAWDLGGNEQFF. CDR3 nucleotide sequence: TGTGCCTGGGACCTTGGGGGAAATGAGCAGTTCTTC.

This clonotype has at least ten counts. The CDR3 DNA is TGTGCCAGCAGCCCCCCCGTGACTGGGGAGACCCAGTACTTC. It specifies CASSPPVTGETQYF. J is TRBJ2-5 and V is TRBV7-9, with unresolved D. Germline assignment: CDR1 SEHNR and CDR2 FQNEAQ (reference sequence). This CDR3 contains 14 residues. V dropped 5 bases and J dropped 5 bases, with 15 bases sitting between them.

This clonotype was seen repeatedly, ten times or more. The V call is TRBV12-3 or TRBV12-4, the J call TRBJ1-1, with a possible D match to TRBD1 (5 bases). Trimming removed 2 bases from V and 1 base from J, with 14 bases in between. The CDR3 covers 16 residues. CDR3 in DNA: TGTGCCAGCAGTTTATTGAAGGGGCTTGGGAACACTGAAGCTTTCTTT. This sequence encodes CASSLLKGLGNTEAFF.

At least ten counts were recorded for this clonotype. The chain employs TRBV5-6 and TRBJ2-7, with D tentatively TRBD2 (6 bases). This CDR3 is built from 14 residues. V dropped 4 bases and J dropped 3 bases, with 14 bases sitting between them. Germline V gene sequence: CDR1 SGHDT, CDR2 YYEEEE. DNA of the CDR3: TGTGCCAGCAGCATACGGGAGTCGAGCTACGAGCAGTACTTC. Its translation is CASSIRESSYEQYF.

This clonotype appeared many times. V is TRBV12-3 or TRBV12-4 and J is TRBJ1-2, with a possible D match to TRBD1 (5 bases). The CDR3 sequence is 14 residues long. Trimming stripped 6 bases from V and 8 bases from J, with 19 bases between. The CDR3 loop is CASRRSGAGQGYTF. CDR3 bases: TGTGCCAGCAGGAGATCCGGGGCCGGGCAAGGCTACACCTTC.

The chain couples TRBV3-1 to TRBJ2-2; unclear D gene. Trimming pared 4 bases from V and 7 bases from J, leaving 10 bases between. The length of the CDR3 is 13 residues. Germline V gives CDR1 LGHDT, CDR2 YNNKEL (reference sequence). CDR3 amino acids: CASSRPYNGELFF. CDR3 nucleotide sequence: TGTGCCAGCAGCCGACCTTACAACGGGGAGCTGTTTTTT. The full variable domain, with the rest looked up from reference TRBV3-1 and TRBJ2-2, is DTAVSQTPKYLVTQMGNDKSIKCEQNLGHDTMYWYKQDSKKFLKIMFSYNNKELIINETVPNRFSPKSPDKAHLNLHINSLELGDSAVYFCASSRPYNGELFFGEGSRLTVL.

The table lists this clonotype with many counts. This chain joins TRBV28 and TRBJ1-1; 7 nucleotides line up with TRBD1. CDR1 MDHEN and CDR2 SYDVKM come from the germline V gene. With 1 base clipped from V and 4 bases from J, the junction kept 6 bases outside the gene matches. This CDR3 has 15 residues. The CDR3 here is CASSLSTGSGTEAFF. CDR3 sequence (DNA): TGTGCCAGCAGTTTATCGACAGGGAGTGGCACTGAAGCTTTCTTT. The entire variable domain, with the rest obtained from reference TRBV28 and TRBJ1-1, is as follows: DVKVTQSSRYLVKRTGEKVFLECVQDMDHENMFWYRQDPGLGLRLIYFSYDVKMKEKGDIPEGYSVSREKKERFSLILESASTNQTSMYLCASSLSTGSGTEAFFGQGTRLTVV.

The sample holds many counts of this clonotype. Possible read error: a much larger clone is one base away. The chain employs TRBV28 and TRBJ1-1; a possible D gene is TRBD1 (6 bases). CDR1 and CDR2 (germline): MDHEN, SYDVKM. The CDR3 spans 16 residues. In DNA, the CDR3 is TGTGCCAGCAGTTTAGGGTTAGGGGGGCGCAGCCCTGAAGCTCTCTTT. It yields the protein CASSLGLGGRSPEALF.

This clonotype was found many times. CDR3 DNA: TGCGCCAGCAGTGAGTCTAGCGGTAGCTCCTACGAGCAGTACTTC. Translation gives CASSESSGSSYEQYF. The V gene is TRBV10-2, the J gene TRBJ2-7, with a possible D match to TRBD2 (6 bases). Germline CDR1 is WSHSY and CDR2 is SAAADI. The CDR3 has 15 residues. The ends were cut back, 0 bases at V and 0 bases at J, with 9 bases in the middle.

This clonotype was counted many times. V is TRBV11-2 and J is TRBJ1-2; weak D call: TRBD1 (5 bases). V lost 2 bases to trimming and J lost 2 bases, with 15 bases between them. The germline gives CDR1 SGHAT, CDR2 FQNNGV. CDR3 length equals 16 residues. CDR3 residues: CASSLSYGTENYGYTF. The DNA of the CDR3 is TGTGCCAGCAGCTTATCCTACGGGACGGAGAACTATGGCTACACCTTC.

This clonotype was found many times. The CDR3 bases are TGTGCCAGCAGTTTATATGGGGATTATAGCAATCAGCCCCAGCATTTT. This gives the protein CASSLYGDYSNQPQHF. The V call is TRBV12-3 or TRBV12-4, the J call TRBJ1-5; D is unclear. Trimming left V 2 bases short and J 0 bases short, with 11 bases between. The CDR3 is made up of 16 amino acids.

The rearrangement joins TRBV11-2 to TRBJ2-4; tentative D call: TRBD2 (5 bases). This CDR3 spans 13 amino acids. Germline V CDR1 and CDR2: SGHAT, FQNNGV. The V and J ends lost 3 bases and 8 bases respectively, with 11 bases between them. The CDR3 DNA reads TGTGCCAGCAGCTTTGGTGGAGGTGACATTCAGTACTTC. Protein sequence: CASSFGGGDIQYF.

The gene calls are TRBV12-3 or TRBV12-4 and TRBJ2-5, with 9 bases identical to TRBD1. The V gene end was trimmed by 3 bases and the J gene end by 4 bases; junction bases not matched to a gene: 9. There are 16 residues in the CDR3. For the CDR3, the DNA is TGTGCCAGCAGTTTCAGCACGGACAGGGGTCGAGAGACCCAGTACTTC. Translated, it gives CASSFSTDRGRETQYF.

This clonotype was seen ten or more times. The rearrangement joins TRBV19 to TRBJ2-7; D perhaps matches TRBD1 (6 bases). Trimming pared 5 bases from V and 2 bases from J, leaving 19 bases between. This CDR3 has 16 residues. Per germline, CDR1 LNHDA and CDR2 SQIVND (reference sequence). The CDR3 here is CASSVRTGTSAYEQYF. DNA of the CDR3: TGTGCCAGTAGTGTTAGGACCGGGACATCTGCCTACGAGCAGTACTTC.

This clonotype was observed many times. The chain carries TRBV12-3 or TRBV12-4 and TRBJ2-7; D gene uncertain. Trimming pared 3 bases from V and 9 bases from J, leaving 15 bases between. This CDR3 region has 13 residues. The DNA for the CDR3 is TGTGCCAGCAGTTTTGAGGTAGTAAGGAGGCAGTACTTC. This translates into CASSFEVVRRQYF.